This TCR beta chain was found in a study of CD8+ T cells in alopecia areata. Turning to the study itself: Dosing with tofacitinib proceeded for 6 to 18 months, followed by 6 months off drug.

Germline loops: CDR1 SGHNT, CDR2 YENEEA. The CDR3 covers 15 residues. The V gene end was trimmed by 5 bases and the J gene end by 3 bases; junction bases not matched to a gene: 5. The investigators collected lesional scalp punch biopsies and peripheral blood from alopecia areata patients. Reverse transcribed after extraction, RNA yielded cDNA as the sequencing template. The protocol was immunoSEQ multiplex PCR, while the TCRdb copy is restricted to in-frame clones and leaves out a portion. The table lists some 9,800 clones, approximately 70% of them singletons. This sequence joins TRBV11-3 and TRBJ2-1; 9 bases are shared with TRBD1. Sequencing was done on a sample of skin. This TCR was recovered from a human donor with alopecia areata. CDR3 sequence (DNA): TGTGCCAGCAGCCCTTGGGACAGGGTCTACAATGAGCAGTTCTTC. Translated: CASSPWDRVYNEQFF.